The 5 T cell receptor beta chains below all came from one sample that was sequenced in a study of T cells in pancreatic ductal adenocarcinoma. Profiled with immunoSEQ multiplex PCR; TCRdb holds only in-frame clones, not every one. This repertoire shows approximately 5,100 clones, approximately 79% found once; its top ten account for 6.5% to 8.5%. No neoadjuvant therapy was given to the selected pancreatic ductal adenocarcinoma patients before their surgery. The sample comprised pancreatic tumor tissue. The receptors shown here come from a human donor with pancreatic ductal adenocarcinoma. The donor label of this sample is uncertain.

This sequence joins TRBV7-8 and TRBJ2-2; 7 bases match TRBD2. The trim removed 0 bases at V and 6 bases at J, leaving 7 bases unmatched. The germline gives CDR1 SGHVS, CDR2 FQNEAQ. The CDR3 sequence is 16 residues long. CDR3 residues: CASSLAVATSSGELFF. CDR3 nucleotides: TGTGCCAGCAGCTTAGCGGTGGCGACTAGCTCCGGGGAGCTGTTTTTT.

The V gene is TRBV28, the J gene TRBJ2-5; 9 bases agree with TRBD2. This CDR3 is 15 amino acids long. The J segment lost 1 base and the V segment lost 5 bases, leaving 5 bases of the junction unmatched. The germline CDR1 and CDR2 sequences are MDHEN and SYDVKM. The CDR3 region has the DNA TGTGCCAGCAGTCCCGGGACTAGCAGCCAAGAGACCCAGTACTTC. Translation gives CASSPGTSSQETQYF.

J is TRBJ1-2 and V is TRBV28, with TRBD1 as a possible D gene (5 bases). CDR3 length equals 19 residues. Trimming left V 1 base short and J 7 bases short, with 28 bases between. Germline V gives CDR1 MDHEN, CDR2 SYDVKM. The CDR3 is CASSLSMLGRRGASSGYTF. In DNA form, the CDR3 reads TGTGCCAGCAGTTTATCCATGCTCGGGAGGAGGGGCGCCAGTTCTGGCTACACCTTC.

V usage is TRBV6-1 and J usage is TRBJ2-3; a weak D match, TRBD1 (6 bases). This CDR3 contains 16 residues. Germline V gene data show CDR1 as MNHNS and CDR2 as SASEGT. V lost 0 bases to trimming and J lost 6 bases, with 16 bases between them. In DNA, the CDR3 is TGTGCCAGCAGTGAAGCGCCGGGCAGGGGATTGGATACGCAGTATTTT. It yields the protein CASSEAPGRGLDTQYF.

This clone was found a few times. The CDR3 DNA reads TGTGCCAGCAGGGATAACAGGGGAGAGGTATCTTCTGAAGCTTTCTTT. This translates into CASRDNRGEVSSEAFF. J is TRBJ1-1 and V is TRBV27, with 7 nucleotides matching TRBD1. After removal of 6 bases from V and 6 bases from J, the junction contained 16 bases not matched to a gene. CDR1 and CDR2 (germline): MNHEY, SMNVEV (reference sequence). CDR3 length: 16 residues.